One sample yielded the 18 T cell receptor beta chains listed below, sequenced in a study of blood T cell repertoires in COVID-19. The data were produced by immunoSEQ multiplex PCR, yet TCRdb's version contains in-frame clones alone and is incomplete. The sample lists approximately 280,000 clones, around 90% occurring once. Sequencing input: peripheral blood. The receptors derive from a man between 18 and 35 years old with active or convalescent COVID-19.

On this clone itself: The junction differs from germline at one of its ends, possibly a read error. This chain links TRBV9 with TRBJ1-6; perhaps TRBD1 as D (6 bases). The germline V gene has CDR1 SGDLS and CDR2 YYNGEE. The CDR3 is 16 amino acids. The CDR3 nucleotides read TGTGCCAGCAGCGTAGGCAGGGGCTCCCATAATTCACCCCTCCACTTT. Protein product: CASSVGRGSHNSPLHF.

CDR3 sequence (DNA): TGCGCCAGCAGTGAAACAGGCCAAACAGATACGCAGTATTTT. The encoded protein is CASSETGQTDTQYF. This chain uses TRBV10-1 with TRBJ2-3, with a tentative D call TRBD1 (5 bases). Trimming removed 3 bases from V and 3 bases from J, with 10 bases in between. Germline V lookup: CDR1 WNHNN, CDR2 SYGVQD (reference sequence). There are 14 residues in the CDR3.

CDR3: CSVSTGGGGANVLTF. In DNA, the CDR3 is TGCAGCGTTAGTACAGGGGGCGGTGGGGCCAACGTCCTGACTTTC. The V call is TRBV29-1, the J call TRBJ2-6; 9 bases are a match to TRBD1. The CDR3 is 15 residues long. The ends lost 5 bases at V and 3 bases at J; junction bases unmatched: 5. The germline V gene has CDR1 SQVTM and CDR2 ANQGSEA.

CDR3 loop: CASRSRDTTNTEAFF. CDR3 bases: TGTGCCAGTAGGAGCCGGGACACGACGAACACTGAAGCTTTCTTT. V is TRBV19 and J is TRBJ1-1; maybe TRBD1 (6 bases). This CDR3 spans 15 amino acids. Germline CDR1 reads LNHDA; CDR2 reads SQIVND (reference sequence). The V end was cut by 6 bases, the J end by 1 base, with 15 bases between.

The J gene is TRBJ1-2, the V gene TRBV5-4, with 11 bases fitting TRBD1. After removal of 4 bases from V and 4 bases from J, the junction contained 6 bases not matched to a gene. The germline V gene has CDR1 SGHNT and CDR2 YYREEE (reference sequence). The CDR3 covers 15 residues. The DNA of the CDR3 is TGTGCCAGCAGCCTGGACAGGGGGCCCCTCTATGGCTACACCTTC. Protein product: CASSLDRGPLYGYTF.

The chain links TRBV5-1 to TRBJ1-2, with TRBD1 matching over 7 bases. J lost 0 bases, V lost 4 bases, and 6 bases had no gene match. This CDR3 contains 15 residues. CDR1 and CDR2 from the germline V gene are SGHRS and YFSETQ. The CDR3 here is CASSTRDRTNYGYTF. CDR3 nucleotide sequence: TGCGCCAGCAGCACCCGGGACAGAACTAACTATGGCTACACCTTC.

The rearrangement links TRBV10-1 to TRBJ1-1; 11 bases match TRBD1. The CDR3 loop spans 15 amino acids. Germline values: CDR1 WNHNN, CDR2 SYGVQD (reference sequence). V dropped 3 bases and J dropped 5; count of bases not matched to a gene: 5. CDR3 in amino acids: CASSEGGQGVTEAFF. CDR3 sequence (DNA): TGCGCCAGCAGTGAAGGGGGACAGGGGGTAACTGAAGCTTTCTTT.

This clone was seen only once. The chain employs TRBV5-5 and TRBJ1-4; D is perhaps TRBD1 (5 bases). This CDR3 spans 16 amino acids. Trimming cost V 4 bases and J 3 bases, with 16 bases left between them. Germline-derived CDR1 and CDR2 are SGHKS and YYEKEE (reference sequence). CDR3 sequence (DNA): TGTGCCAGCAGCCTATTCCTGGCAGGGTCTAATGAAAAACTGTTTTTT. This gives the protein CASSLFLAGSNEKLFF.

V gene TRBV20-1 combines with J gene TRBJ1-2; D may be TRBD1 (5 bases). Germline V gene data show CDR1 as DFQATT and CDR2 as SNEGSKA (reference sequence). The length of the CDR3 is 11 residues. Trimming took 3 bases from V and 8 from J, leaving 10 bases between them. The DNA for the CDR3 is TGCAGTGCTAGGGCAGGGAGGGGCTACACCTTC. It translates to CSARAGRGYTF.

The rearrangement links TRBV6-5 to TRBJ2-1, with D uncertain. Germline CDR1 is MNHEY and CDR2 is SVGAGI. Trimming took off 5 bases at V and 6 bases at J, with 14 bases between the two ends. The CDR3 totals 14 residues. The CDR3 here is CASSLSTTINEQFF. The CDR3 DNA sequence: TGTGCCAGCAGTCTATCTACTACCATCAATGAGCAGTTCTTC.

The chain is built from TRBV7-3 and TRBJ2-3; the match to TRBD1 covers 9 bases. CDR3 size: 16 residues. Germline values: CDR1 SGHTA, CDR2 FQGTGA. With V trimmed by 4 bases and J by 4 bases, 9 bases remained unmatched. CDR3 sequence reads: CASSSPTGGWSDTQYF. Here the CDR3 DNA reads TGTGCCAGCAGCTCCCCGACAGGGGGTTGGTCAGATACGCAGTATTTT.

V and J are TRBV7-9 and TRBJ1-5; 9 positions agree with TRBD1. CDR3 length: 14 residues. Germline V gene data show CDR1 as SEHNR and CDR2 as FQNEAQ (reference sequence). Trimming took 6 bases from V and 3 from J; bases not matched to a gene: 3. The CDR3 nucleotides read TGTGCCAGCAGTAGGACAGGGGCCAATCAGCCCCAGCATTTT. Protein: CASSRTGANQPQHF. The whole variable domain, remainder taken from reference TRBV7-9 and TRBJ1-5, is DTGVSQNPRHKITKRGQNVTFRCDPISEHNRLYWYRQTLGQGPEFLTYFQNEAQLEKSRLLSDRFSAERPKGSFSTLEIQRTEQGDSAMYLCASSRTGANQPQHFGDGTRLSIL.

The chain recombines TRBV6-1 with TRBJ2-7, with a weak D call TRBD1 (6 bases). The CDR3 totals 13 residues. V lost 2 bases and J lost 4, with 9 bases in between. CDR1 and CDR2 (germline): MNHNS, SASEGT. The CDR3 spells CASSEIRGYEQYF. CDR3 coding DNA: TGTGCCAGCAGTGAAATCAGGGGATACGAGCAGTACTTC.

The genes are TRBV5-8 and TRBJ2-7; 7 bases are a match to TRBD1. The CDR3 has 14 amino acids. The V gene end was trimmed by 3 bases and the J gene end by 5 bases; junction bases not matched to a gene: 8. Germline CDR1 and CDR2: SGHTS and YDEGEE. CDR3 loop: CASSWGTARDEQYF. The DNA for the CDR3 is TGTGCCAGCAGCTGGGGGACAGCACGAGACGAGCAGTACTTC.

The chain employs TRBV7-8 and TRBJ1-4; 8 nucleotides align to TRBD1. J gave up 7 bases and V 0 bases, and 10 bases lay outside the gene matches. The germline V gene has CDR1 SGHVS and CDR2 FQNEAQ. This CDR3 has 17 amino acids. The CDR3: CASSLALRGQMVEKLFF. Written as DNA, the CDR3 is TGTGCCAGCAGCTTAGCGCTCAGGGGGCAGATGGTTGAAAAACTGTTTTTT.

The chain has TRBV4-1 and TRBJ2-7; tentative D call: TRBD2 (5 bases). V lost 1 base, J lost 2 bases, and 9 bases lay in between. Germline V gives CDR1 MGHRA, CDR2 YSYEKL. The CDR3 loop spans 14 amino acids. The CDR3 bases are TGCGCCAGCAGCCAAGCTAACGGGGCCTACGAGCAGTACTTC. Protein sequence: CASSQANGAYEQYF.

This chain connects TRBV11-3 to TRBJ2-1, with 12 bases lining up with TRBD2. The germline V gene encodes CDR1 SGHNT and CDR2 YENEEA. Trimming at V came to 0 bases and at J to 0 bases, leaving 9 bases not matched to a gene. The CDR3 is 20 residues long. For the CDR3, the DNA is TGTGCCAGCAGCTTAGAGTTACTAGCGGGGGGACTAAGCTCCTACAATGAGCAGTTCTTC. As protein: CASSLELLAGGLSSYNEQFF.

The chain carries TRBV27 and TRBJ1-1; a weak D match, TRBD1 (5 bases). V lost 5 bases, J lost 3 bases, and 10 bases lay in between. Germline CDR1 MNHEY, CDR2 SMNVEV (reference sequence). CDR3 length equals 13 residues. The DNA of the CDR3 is TGTGCCAGCAGTCTCGACAGTTACACTGAAGCTTTCTTT. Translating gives CASSLDSYTEAFF.